The 18 T cell receptor beta chains given below trace back to one sample, sequenced in a study of T cells in Graves' hyperthyroidism and ophthalmopathy. RNA transcripts yielded amplified TCR beta CDR3 regions. The primer set for the first-round RT-PCR of the TCR CDR3 was HTBI. Using its own MiXCR run on the multiplex PCR reads, TCRdb lists one record per CDR3 protein. The table records 500,000 to 550,000 distinct CDR3 sequences, less than 25% of them present only once. The sequencing input was blood. These receptors all stem from a man younger than 35 with Graves' hyperthyroidism.

J is TRBJ1-1 and V is TRBV12-3 or TRBV12-4; TRBD1 might be the D (6 bases). The V gene lost 6 bases and the J gene lost 6 bases, with 20 bases spanning the gap. This CDR3 has 15 residues. The CDR3 bases are TGTGCCAGCAGGTTCCTGGGGGCCCAAGGGGCTGAAGCTTTCTTT. It yields the protein CASRFLGAQGAEAFF.

At least ten counts were recorded for this clonotype. This chain connects TRBV7-6 to TRBJ2-7; maybe TRBD1 (6 bases). Trimming took 5 bases from V and 0 from J, leaving 11 bases between them. There are 14 residues in the CDR3. The germline V gene encodes CDR1 SGHVS and CDR2 FNYEAQ. CDR3 coding DNA: TGTGCCAGCAGCACCCGGGACACCTCCTACGAGCAGTACTTC. As protein: CASSTRDTSYEQYF.

In this sample, this clonotype turned up many times. The V and J genes are TRBV28 and TRBJ2-7, with 8 nucleotides matching TRBD1. Germline values: CDR1 MDHEN, CDR2 SYDVKM. The CDR3 is 13 amino acids. Trimming removed 6 bases from V and 7 bases from J; junction bases left unmatched: 8. CDR3: CASRTTGAWEQYF. For the CDR3, the DNA is TGTGCCAGCAGGACGACAGGGGCGTGGGAGCAGTACTTC.

This clonotype has at least ten counts. As DNA, the CDR3 is TGTGCCAGCAGCCTAAAGGACACTGAAGCTTTCTTT. It is translated as CASSLKDTEAFF. This chain connects TRBV6-1 to TRBJ1-1; D is uncertain. Germline V gives CDR1 MNHNS, CDR2 SASEGT. The CDR3 runs to 12 residues. The V and J ends lost 6 bases and 3 bases respectively, with 8 bases between them.

This clonotype was observed at least ten times. The chain carries TRBV5-6 and TRBJ2-7, with D hard to call. The length of the CDR3 is 13 residues. Germline assignment: CDR1 SGHDT and CDR2 YYEEEE. The V and J ends lost 1 base and 5 bases respectively, with 10 bases between them. In nucleotides, the CDR3 is TGTGCCAGCAGCTTGAGTGGAATCGACGAGCAGTACTTC. Its protein is CASSLSGIDEQYF.

The V gene is TRBV6-1, the J gene TRBJ1-2; possible D gene TRBD1, 6 bases. The CDR3 runs 17 residues. The V and J ends lost 6 bases and 3 bases respectively, with 23 bases between them. Per germline, CDR1 MNHNS and CDR2 SASEGT. The CDR3 protein is CASRRGMGGGADYGYTF. CDR3 DNA: TGTGCCAGCAGAAGGGGGATGGGGGGAGGCGCGGACTATGGCTACACCTTC.

The chain is built from TRBV11-2 and TRBJ1-5; 8 nucleotides agree with TRBD1. CDR3 size: 14 residues. The V segment lost 5 bases and the J segment 6 bases; nucleotides outside the gene matches: 6. The germline V gene encodes CDR1 SGHAT and CDR2 FQNNGV. CDR3 amino acids: CASSPSGGVQPQHF. The CDR3 DNA reads as TGTGCCAGCAGCCCTTCAGGGGGCGTTCAGCCCCAGCATTTT.

This clonotype was seen more than once but under ten times. The J gene is TRBJ2-2, the V gene TRBV27, with D possibly being TRBD2 (6 bases). CDR1 and CDR2 (germline): MNHEY, SMNVEV (reference sequence). The CDR3 loop spans 14 amino acids. V lost 3 bases to trimming and J lost 7 bases, with 12 bases between them. The CDR3 protein is CASSFVGGDGELFF. The DNA for the CDR3 is TGTGCCAGCAGTTTTGTGGGAGGTGACGGGGAGCTGTTTTTT.

This clonotype was seen a handful of times. The chain has TRBV11-1 and TRBJ2-3, with D uncertain. Germline V lookup: CDR1 SGHAT, CDR2 FQDESV (reference sequence). The CDR3 runs 15 residues. V lost 7 bases and J 5 bases, leaving 19 bases between the germline ends. The CDR3 region has the DNA TGTGCCAGCACCGCGATGGATGCTTCGGTAGATACGCAGTATTTT. It is translated as CASTAMDASVDTQYF.

This clonotype was counted ten times or more. Written as DNA, the CDR3 is TGTGCCTGGAGTGTCCGGGGGGCGAATGGCTACACCTTC. The encoded protein is CAWSVRGANGYTF. The gene calls are TRBV30 and TRBJ1-2; D may be TRBD1 (6 bases). The V end was cut by 0 bases, the J end by 6 bases, with 11 bases between. Germline V gene lookup returns CDR1 GTSNPN and CDR2 SVGIG (reference sequence). This CDR3 has 13 amino acids.

In its sample, this clonotype was seen many times. The J gene is TRBJ1-1, the V gene TRBV19, with D unresolved. The CDR3 covers 13 residues. V was clipped by 6 bases and J by 6 bases, with 14 bases between them. The germline V gene has CDR1 LNHDA and CDR2 SQIVND (reference sequence). The CDR3 reads CASSLGFSAEAFF. In DNA form, the CDR3 reads TGTGCCAGTAGCCTGGGCTTCTCCGCTGAAGCTTTCTTT.

This clonotype was found a few times. The V and J genes are TRBV6-2 or TRBV6-3 and TRBJ2-7; D uncertain. The V end lost 8 bases, the J end lost 5 bases, and 28 bases lay between the germline ends. The CDR3 is 17 amino acids. CDR1 and CDR2 (germline): MNHEY, SVGEGT. DNA for the CDR3: TGTGCCAGCGCCCCCCGAGAGGTAGAACTAACCCGAGACGAGCAGTACTTC. Residues: CASAPREVELTRDEQYF.

The table lists this clonotype with many counts. The rearrangement joins TRBV30 to TRBJ2-7; D is uncertain. Between the trimmed V and J ends, which lost 0 bases and 5 bases, there was a span of 8 bases. Germline-derived CDR1 and CDR2 are GTSNPN and SVGIG (reference sequence). The length of the CDR3 is 12 residues. CDR3 loop: CAWSVSRNEQYF. As DNA, the CDR3 is TGTGCCTGGAGTGTAAGTCGAAACGAGCAGTACTTC.

This clonotype was seen at least ten times. The chain joins TRBV12-3 or TRBV12-4 to TRBJ1-2, with a possible D match to TRBD1 (6 bases). This CDR3 contains 17 residues. V shed 5 bases and J shed 6 bases, with 25 bases lying between them. CDR3 nucleotide sequence: TGTGCCAGCAGTCACGGGACATTAATGTCATCTCAACATGGCTACACCTTC. It is translated as CASSHGTLMSSQHGYTF.

This chain joins TRBV7-8 and TRBJ2-2; TRBD1 matches at 10 bases. The CDR3 is 16 residues long. The J segment lost 5 bases and the V segment lost 4 bases, leaving 7 bases of the junction unmatched. Germline CDR1 is SGHVS and CDR2 is FQNEAQ. CDR3 protein: CASSSVRDRGTGELFF. CDR3 DNA: TGTGCCAGCAGCTCGGTCCGGGACAGGGGAACCGGGGAGCTGTTTTTT.

This clonotype occurred many times. The chain recombines TRBV6-1 with TRBJ2-5, with D hard to call. In germline, CDR1 is MNHNS, CDR2 SASEGT. Trimming took off 5 bases at V and 5 bases at J, with 9 bases between the two ends. The CDR3 runs 12 residues. CDR3 residues: CASSPNLETQYF. The CDR3 DNA follows: TGTGCCAGCAGTCCAAATCTGGAGACCCAGTACTTC.

In its sample, this clonotype was seen many times. The chain links TRBV2 to TRBJ1-2; a possible D gene is TRBD1 (5 bases). Germline lookup yields CDR1 SNHLY and CDR2 FYNNEI. V was cut by 2 bases and J by 8 bases, with 12 bases left in between. The CDR3 contains 13 residues. CDR3 sequence (DNA): TGTGCCAGCAGTGAAAAGGGGAATGTCGGCTACACCTTC. It encodes CASSEKGNVGYTF.

The chain employs TRBV6-1 and TRBJ2-5; 11 bases map to TRBD2. Germline V lookup: CDR1 MNHNS, CDR2 SASEGT. The CDR3 totals 14 residues. Germline trimming cut 5 bases from V and 4 bases from J; bases unmatched to any gene: 3. The CDR3 DNA is TGTGCCAGCAGTAGACTAGCGGGGATAGAGACCCAGTACTTC. Translated, it gives CASSRLAGIETQYF.